This TCR beta chain came from a study of T cell responses to AZD1222 COVID-19 vaccine. V was pared by 3 bases and J by 0 bases, with 2 bases of the junction left unmatched. CDR1 is SGHVS and CDR2 is FNYEAQ in the germline V gene. The CDR3 extends over 15 amino acids. TCRdb keeps only in-frame clones here, not all; method: immunoSEQ multiplex PCR. The sample holds approximately 150,000 clones; roughly 86% are singletons and the top ten take roughly 5.1%. This TCR derives from an adult who received the AZD1222 COVID-19 vaccine. The chain carries TRBV7-6 and TRBJ2-3; 8 positions match TRBD2. Material: peripheral blood, obtained 28 days after the second AZD1222 dose. The CDR3: CASSFSGASTDTQYF. CDR3 DNA sequence: TGTGCCAGCAGCTTTAGCGGGGCAAGCACAGATACGCAGTATTTT.